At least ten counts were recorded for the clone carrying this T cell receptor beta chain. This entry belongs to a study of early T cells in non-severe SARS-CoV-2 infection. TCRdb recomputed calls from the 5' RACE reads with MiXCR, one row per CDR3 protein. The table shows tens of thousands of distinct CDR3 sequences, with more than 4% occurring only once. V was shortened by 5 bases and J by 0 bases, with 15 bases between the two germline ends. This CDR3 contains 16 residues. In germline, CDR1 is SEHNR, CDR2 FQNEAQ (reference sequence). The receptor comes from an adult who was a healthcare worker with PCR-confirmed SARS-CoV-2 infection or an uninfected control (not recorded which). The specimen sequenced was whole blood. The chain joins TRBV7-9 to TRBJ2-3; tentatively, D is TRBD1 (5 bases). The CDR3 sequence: CASSADRGFSTDTQYF. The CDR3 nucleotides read TGTGCCAGCAGCGCAGACAGAGGTTTTAGCACAGATACGCAGTATTTT.